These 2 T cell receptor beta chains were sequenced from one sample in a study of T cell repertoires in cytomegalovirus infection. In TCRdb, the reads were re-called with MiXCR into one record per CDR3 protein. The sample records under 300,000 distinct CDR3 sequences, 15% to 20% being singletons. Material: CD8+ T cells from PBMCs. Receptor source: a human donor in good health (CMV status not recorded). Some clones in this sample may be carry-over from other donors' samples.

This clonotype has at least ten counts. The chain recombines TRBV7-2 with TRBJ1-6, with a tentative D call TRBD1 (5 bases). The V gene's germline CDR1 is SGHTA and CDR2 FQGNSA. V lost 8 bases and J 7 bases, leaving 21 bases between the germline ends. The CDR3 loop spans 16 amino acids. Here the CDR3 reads CASAYGGILGNSPLHF. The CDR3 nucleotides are TGTGCCAGCGCCTATGGGGGGATTCTTGGAAATTCACCCCTCCACTTT.

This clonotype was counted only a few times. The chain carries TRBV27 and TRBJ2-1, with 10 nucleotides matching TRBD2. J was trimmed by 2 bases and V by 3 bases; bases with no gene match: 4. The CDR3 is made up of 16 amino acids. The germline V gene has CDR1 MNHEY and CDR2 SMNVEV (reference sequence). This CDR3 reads CASSLTGLAAYNEQFF. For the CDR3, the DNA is TGTGCCAGCAGTTTGACAGGACTAGCGGCCTACAATGAGCAGTTCTTC.